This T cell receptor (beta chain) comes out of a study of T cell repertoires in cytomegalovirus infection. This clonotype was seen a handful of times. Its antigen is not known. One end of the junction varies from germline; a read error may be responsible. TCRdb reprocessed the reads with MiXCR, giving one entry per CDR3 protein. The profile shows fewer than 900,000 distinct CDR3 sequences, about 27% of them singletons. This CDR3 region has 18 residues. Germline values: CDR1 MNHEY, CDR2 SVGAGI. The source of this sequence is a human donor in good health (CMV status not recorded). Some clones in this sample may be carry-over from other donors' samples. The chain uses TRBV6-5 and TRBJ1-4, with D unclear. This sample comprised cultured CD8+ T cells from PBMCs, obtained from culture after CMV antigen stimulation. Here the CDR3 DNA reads TGTGCCAGCAGTCACTCGTCGGGGTTTAGCTCGACTAATGAAAAACTGTTTTTT. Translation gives CASSHSSGFSSTNEKLFF.